The T cell receptor beta chain under discussion was sequenced for a study of glioma-infiltrating T cells. Findings and limits, study-wide: Tissue and blood shared very few CDR3 sequences.

Trimming removed 8 bases at V and 0 bases at J, with 16 bases between. CDR3 size: 15 residues. CDR1 and CDR2 (germline): MGHDK, SYGVNS. In its sample, this clonotype was seen many times. What it recognizes is unknown. The iRepertoire nested amplicon-rescue multiplex PCR amplified TCR alpha and beta CDR3s from RNA. From the multiplex PCR reads, TCRdb called clonotypes with MiXCR, one entry per CDR3 protein. Of about 130,000 distinct CDR3 sequences listed, under 30% are singletons. The chain links TRBV25-1 to TRBJ1-2, with a possible D match to TRBD1 (5 bases). The sample was glioma tissue, nonneoplastic brain tissue, or PBMCs (not recorded which). The source of this sequence is a human donor with low-grade glioma or glioblastoma, undergoing nonglioma brain surgery, or in good health (not recorded which). The CDR3 DNA reads TGTGCCAGCCTTCCCGACAGACACGCTAACTATGGCTACACCTTC. Residues: CASLPDRHANYGYTF.